The 5 T cell receptor beta chains below all came from one sample that was sequenced in a study of T cell responses to AZD1222 COVID-19 vaccine. Libraries were prepared by immunoSEQ multiplex PCR; TCRdb keeps only in-frame clonotypes and omits some of them. This sample yields 85,000 to 130,000 clones, of which 89% are seen a single time; about 19% belongs to the top ten. The sequences come from peripheral blood, collected on day 0 of AZD1222 vaccination. These receptors came from an adult in good health.

The chain couples TRBV6-5 to TRBJ1-1; no reliable D call. The germline CDR1 and CDR2 sequences are MNHEY and SVGAGI. Trimming cost V 2 bases and J 7 bases, with 8 bases left between them. The CDR3 has 12 residues. Written as DNA, the CDR3 is TGTGCCAGCAGTTACGGGTGGGGTGAAGCTTTCTTT. This gives the protein CASSYGWGEAFF.

This chain connects TRBV12-5 to TRBJ1-5; D uncertain. Trimming pared 7 bases from V and 1 base from J, leaving 14 bases between. The CDR3 is 15 residues long. The germline V gene has CDR1 LGHNT and CDR2 FRNRAP. CDR3 loop: CASALGWGSNQPQHF. For the CDR3, the DNA is TGTGCTAGTGCCCTTGGCTGGGGAAGCAATCAGCCCCAGCATTTT.

This sequence joins TRBV5-8 and TRBJ2-7, with 9 bases that match TRBD1. Trimming took 2 bases from V and 5 from J; bases not matched to a gene: 11. The CDR3 spans 16 residues. CDR1 is SGHTS and CDR2 is YDEGEE in the germline V gene. The CDR3 sequence: CASSLGQGNRAHEQYF. Written as DNA, the CDR3 is TGTGCCAGCAGCTTAGGACAGGGGAACCGGGCCCACGAGCAGTACTTC.

The gene calls are TRBV27 and TRBJ1-1; the D is unclear. The CDR3 has 14 amino acids. Trimming took off 5 bases at V and 4 bases at J, with 14 bases between the two ends. Germline CDR1 and CDR2: MNHEY and SMNVEV (reference sequence). The CDR3 coding sequence is TGTGCCAGCAGTCCGGGCGGGCCGATCACTGAAGCTTTCTTT. Translating it yields CASSPGGPITEAFF.

This rearrangement joins TRBV9 to TRBJ2-2; 7 bases are a match to TRBD1. Germline V gene lookup returns CDR1 SGDLS and CDR2 YYNGEE. This CDR3 is built from 17 residues. Losses at the gene ends were 0 bases for V and 0 bases for J; bases not matched to a gene: 5. Here the CDR3 reads CASSVAIGGSNTGELFF. The CDR3 bases are TGTGCCAGCAGCGTAGCTATAGGGGGCTCGAACACCGGGGAGCTGTTTTTT.